These 18 T cell receptor beta chains originate from one sample sequenced in a study of blood T cells in healthy people across ages (dated by TCRdb to the mid-2010s). The protocol used for the library was 5' RACE. This sample was sequenced with an Illumina HiSeq 2500. A second PCR of about 7 to 12 cycles was run with a J-beta primer mix and a sample-barcoded 5' primer. The raw public reads went through TCRdb reprocessing: fastp at Q25, MiXCR clone calling, in-frame beta chains kept. Entries are consolidated by CDR3 protein sequence, retaining the most common genes and DNA. This sample holds 1.5 million to 1.9 million distinct CDR3 sequences; around 40% were observed only once. The ten biggest clones cover approximately 4% of the sample. Input material: blood. The receptors derive from a woman aged 18-29 years in good health.

This clonotype has only a few counts. This chain joins TRBV12-3 or TRBV12-4 and TRBJ2-2; 7 bases agree with TRBD2. The V segment lost 7 bases and the J segment 1 base; nucleotides outside the gene matches: 3. The CDR3 totals 14 residues. CDR3: CASTKRENTGELFF. In nucleotides, the CDR3 is TGTGCCAGCACAAAGCGGGAGAACACCGGGGAGCTGTTTTTT.

This sequence joins TRBV27 and TRBJ2-1; 9 bases align to TRBD2. The V segment lost 0 bases and the J segment 8 bases; nucleotides outside the gene matches: 8. The CDR3 loop spans 16 amino acids. From germline, CDR1 is MNHEY and CDR2 SMNVEV (reference sequence). The CDR3 DNA reads TGTGCCAGCAGTTTATCGCCCGAGCGGGAGGTCGATGAGCAGTTCTTC. Amino acids: CASSLSPEREVDEQFF.

In its sample, this clonotype was seen a few times. The chain carries TRBV9 and TRBJ1-1, with TRBD1 identical over 8 bases. The V gene's germline CDR1 is SGDLS and CDR2 YYNGEE. CDR3 size: 18 residues. V trimming: 0 bases; J trimming: 1 base; junction bases outside the gene matches: 11. The CDR3 bases are TGTGCCAGCAGCGTAGTACCTATTCCGGGACAGGCGAACACTGAAGCTTTCTTT. It encodes CASSVVPIPGQANTEAFF.

V and J are TRBV20-1 and TRBJ1-2; 7 nucleotides agree with TRBD1. With V trimmed by 0 bases and J by 3 bases, 7 bases remained unmatched. CDR1 and CDR2 from the germline V gene are DFQATT and SNEGSKA (reference sequence). The CDR3 has 15 residues. Written as DNA, the CDR3 is TGCAGTGCTAGAGATCCTACAGGGGAAGACTATGGCTACACCTTC. Translating gives CSARDPTGEDYGYTF.

The sample holds a few counts of this clonotype. This chain connects TRBV29-1 to TRBJ2-2; D unresolved. Germline V gene lookup returns CDR1 SQVTM and CDR2 ANQGSEA. V was clipped by 4 bases and J by 1 base, with 13 bases between them. The CDR3 sequence is 15 residues long. The CDR3 DNA reads as TGCAGCGTTGCCACAGACACCCGGAACACCGGGGAGCTGTTTTTT. As protein: CSVATDTRNTGELFF.

In this sample, this clonotype turned up a few times. The CDR3 is CASSMTGGIVGTDTQYF. The CDR3 nucleotides are TGTGCCAGCAGTATGACAGGGGGAATTGTAGGAACAGATACGCAGTATTTT. V usage is TRBV27 and J usage is TRBJ2-3; 9 nucleotides line up with TRBD1. The length of the CDR3 is 17 residues. V was clipped by 5 bases and J by 3 bases; unmatched bases: 12. CDR1 and CDR2 from the germline V gene are MNHEY and SMNVEV (reference sequence).

This clonotype has a handful of counts. The V and J genes are TRBV25-1 and TRBJ2-1, with D perhaps assigned TRBD1 or TRBD2 (5 bases each). The germline V gene encodes CDR1 MGHDK and CDR2 SYGVNS. This CDR3 spans 12 amino acids. The germline V and J ends were trimmed by 4 bases and 11 bases, with 12 bases remaining between them. The CDR3 nucleotides are TGTGCCAGCAGTGGCGAATGGGGACAGCAGTTCTTC. Translating gives CASSGEWGQQFF.

V is TRBV12-3 or TRBV12-4 and J is TRBJ2-2, with D possibly being TRBD1 (5 bases). Deletions cut 6 bases from V and 2 bases from J, with 13 bases between. This CDR3 contains 15 residues. CDR3 nucleotide sequence: TGTGCCAGCAGATTCGACAGTCCCAACACCGGGGAGCTGTTTTTT. Translation: CASRFDSPNTGELFF.

This chain links TRBV5-1 with TRBJ2-7, with 9 bases lining up with TRBD2. V dropped 0 bases and J dropped 7; count of bases not matched to a gene: 8. The CDR3 consists of 15 residues. Germline CDR1 is SGHRS and CDR2 is YFSETQ. CDR3 nucleotides: TGCGCCAGCAGCTTGGGACTAGCGGATTACAATGAGCAGTACTTC. As protein: CASSLGLADYNEQYF.

The rearrangement uses TRBV9 and TRBJ1-2; no clear D gene. This CDR3 region has 15 residues. Trimming left V 0 bases short and J 0 bases short, with 9 bases between. Germline values: CDR1 SGDLS, CDR2 YYNGEE. CDR3: CASSVDITTNYGYTF. The CDR3 bases are TGTGCCAGCAGCGTAGATATCACCACTAACTATGGCTACACCTTC.

The rearrangement links TRBV6-6 to TRBJ2-7, with D tentatively TRBD2 (6 bases). This CDR3 is built from 15 residues. V was pared by 10 bases and J by 1 base, with 20 bases between. CDR1 is MNHNY, CDR2 SVGAGI, per germline (reference sequence). CDR3 amino acids: CATSRRKEGSYEQYF. DNA for the CDR3: TGTGCCACCTCAAGAAGGAAGGAGGGTTCCTACGAGCAGTACTTC.

The J gene is TRBJ2-7, the V gene TRBV20-1; 9 bases align to TRBD2. Losses at the gene ends were 3 bases for V and 7 bases for J; bases not matched to a gene: 22. Per the germline V gene, CDR1 is DFQATT and CDR2 is SNEGSKA (reference sequence). This CDR3 spans 18 amino acids. The CDR3: CSARTGAGGPSIYNEQYF. The CDR3 DNA sequence: TGCAGTGCTAGGACGGGGGCGGGAGGGCCCTCCATATACAATGAGCAGTACTTC.

The chain carries TRBV12-3 or TRBV12-4 and TRBJ2-5; 11 bases are shared with TRBD1. The CDR3 extends over 16 amino acids. The trim removed 6 bases at V and 11 bases at J, leaving 17 bases unmatched. Here the CDR3 DNA reads TGTGCCAGCAGAGCCTCGGGACAGGGGGGAGTGGATGAGCAGTACTTC. It yields the protein CASRASGQGGVDEQYF.

V gene TRBV20-1 combines with J gene TRBJ2-7, with D hard to call. The CDR3 has 11 amino acids. The germline V gene encodes CDR1 DFQATT and CDR2 SNEGSKA (reference sequence). V lost 5 bases, J lost 5 bases, and 10 bases lay in between. In nucleotides, the CDR3 is TGCAGTGCTGGTATGGGGAACGAGCAGTACTTC. Residues: CSAGMGNEQYF.

This clonotype has a count of ten or more. The chain carries TRBV7-9 and TRBJ1-2; TRBD1 matches at 9 bases. V dropped 3 bases and J dropped 6; count of bases not matched to a gene: 11. The CDR3 sequence is 16 residues long. Germline V gene sequence: CDR1 SEHNR, CDR2 FQNEAQ (reference sequence). CDR3 bases: TGTGCCAGCAGCTTTGGCGGGGGACAGGGATCTCATGGCTACACCTTC. Its protein is CASSFGGGQGSHGYTF.

The V gene is TRBV4-1, the J gene TRBJ2-7; D might be TRBD1 (6 bases). The CDR3 length is 16 residues. Germline CDR1 MGHRA, CDR2 YSYEKL. The V end lost 1 base, the J end lost 4 bases, and 17 bases lay between the germline ends. The CDR3 region has the DNA TGCGCCAGCAGCCAAGTAGGCCGGCAGGGGAAATACGAGCAGTACTTC. Its protein product is CASSQVGRQGKYEQYF.

The table lists this clonotype with a few counts. V usage is TRBV28 and J usage is TRBJ1-6, with D possibly TRBD1 on 6 matching bases. V was cut by 6 bases and J by 3 bases, with 15 bases left in between. The V gene's germline CDR1 is MDHEN and CDR2 SYDVKM. This CDR3 contains 16 residues. The CDR3 DNA reads as TGTGCCAGCAGGCCCCTCCGGGACAACTATAATTCACCCCTCCACTTT. Amino acids: CASRPLRDNYNSPLHF.

This clonotype was observed a handful of times. The chain is built from TRBV4-2 and TRBJ1-2; D gene uncertain. The germline V and J ends were trimmed by 3 bases and 1 base, with 9 bases remaining between them. The CDR3 has 14 residues. Germline V lookup: CDR1 LGHNA, CDR2 YNFKEQ. The CDR3 is CASSQVSLNYGYTF. The CDR3 nucleotides are TGTGCCAGCAGCCAGGTCTCACTTAACTATGGCTACACCTTC.